What follows is one T cell receptor (beta chain) and its context. The target antigen is unknown. Profiling relied on immunoSEQ multiplex PCR, and the TCRdb table lists in-frame clones only, not all of them. The sample shows around 50,000 clones, around 92% of them seen only once. The entry originates in a study of graft-versus-host responses after intestinal transplantation. Study at large: The recipients all started with anti-thymocyte globulin induction and then took tacrolimus and steroids for two to four years. Study-wide findings and caveats: Subjects displaying graft-donor T cell macrochimerism possessed elevated graft-versus-host to host-versus-graft clonal ratios inside allografts. The highest levels of circulating GvH clones went along with early declines in HvG clones after transplant. GvH clones surfaced in recipient marrow, some emerging earlier in ileum or blood.

The germline CDR1 and CDR2 sequences are SGDLS and YYNGEE. This CDR3 spans 15 amino acids. The ends lost 4 bases at V and 5 bases at J; junction bases unmatched: 10. This sequence was found in a human donor who was the organ donor for an intestinal transplant. The sample was unstimulated CD4+ T cells sorted from spleen or lymph node cells, taken before transplant. The gene calls are TRBV9 and TRBJ2-3, with 7 bases aligning to TRBD2. CDR3: CASSLEAGVRDTQYF. The CDR3 DNA reads as TGTGCCAGCAGCCTAGAGGCGGGAGTGCGAGATACGCAGTATTTT.